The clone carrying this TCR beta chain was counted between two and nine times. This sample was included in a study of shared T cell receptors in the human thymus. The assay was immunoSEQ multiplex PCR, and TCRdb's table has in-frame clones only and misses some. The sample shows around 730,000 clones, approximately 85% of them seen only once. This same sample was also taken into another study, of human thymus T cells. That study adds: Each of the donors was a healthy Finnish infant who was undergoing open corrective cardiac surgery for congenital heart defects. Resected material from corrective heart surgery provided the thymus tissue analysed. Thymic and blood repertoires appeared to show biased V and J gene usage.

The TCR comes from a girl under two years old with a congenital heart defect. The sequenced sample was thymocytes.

This chain's CDR3 is CASSQDNGQGVWGYTF. The DNA for the CDR3 is TGTGCCAGCAGCCAAGATAACGGACAGGGGGTATGGGGCTACACCTTC. The V call is TRBV14, the J call TRBJ1-2; 10 bases map to TRBD1. CDR1 is SGHDN and CDR2 is FVKESK in the germline V gene. The V segment lost 0 bases and the J segment 8 bases; nucleotides outside the gene matches: 9. The CDR3 totals 16 residues.